What follows are 8 T cell receptor beta chains derived from one specimen sequenced in a study of cytomegalovirus exposure and HLA in healthy donors. 13 Jbeta primers and 60 Vbeta primers were used for the PCR. The repertoire was sequenced with immunoSEQ multiplex PCR; TCRdb's copy has only in-frame clones and lacks some. Of 200,000 or so clones in the sample, roughly 80% were seen once. The source material was PBMCs. The receptors here all came from a man aged 40-55 years in good health and CMV-seronegative.

In this sample, this clone turned up a few times. The rearrangement links TRBV7-9 to TRBJ2-1; 7 bases are shared with TRBD2. The CDR3 is made up of 13 amino acids. J lost 8 bases, V lost 4 bases, and 5 bases had no gene match. CDR1 is SEHNR, CDR2 FQNEAQ, per germline (reference sequence). CDR3 sequence (DNA): TGTGCCAGCAGCTGGGCGGGAGTCGATGAGCAGTTCTTC. As protein: CASSWAGVDEQFF.

This clone was picked up a small number of times. This chain joins TRBV20-1 and TRBJ2-7; D is undetermined. The germline V and J ends were trimmed by 6 bases and 9 bases, with 15 bases remaining between them. The CDR3 contains 11 residues. Germline lookup yields CDR1 DFQATT and CDR2 SNEGSKA (reference sequence). The CDR3 DNA sequence: TGCAGTGCCAGACCGGAGACCGTGCAGTACTTC. Protein: CSARPETVQYF.

The chain links TRBV18 to TRBJ1-2; 7 nucleotides line up with TRBD1. The V gene's germline CDR1 is KGHSH and CDR2 LQKENI. Germline trimming cut 1 base from V and 4 bases from J; bases unmatched to any gene: 6. This CDR3 is 15 amino acids long. In DNA, the CDR3 is TGTGCCAGCTCACCACGGACAGGACAAACCTATGGCTACACCTTC. Translation gives CASSPRTGQTYGYTF. The entire variable domain, with the rest obtained from reference TRBV18 and TRBJ1-2, is as follows: NAGVMQNPRHLVRRRGQEARLRCSPMKGHSHVYWYRQLPEEGLKFMVYLQKENIIDESGMPKERFSAEFPKEGPSILRIQQVVRGDSAAYFCASSPRTGQTYGYTFGSGTRLTVV.

This chain uses TRBV6-4 with TRBJ1-1, with no clear D. Trimming took 4 bases from V and 4 from J, leaving 13 bases between them. The CDR3 runs 14 residues. CDR1 and CDR2 from the germline V gene are MRHNA and SNTAGT. CDR3 sequence: CASSASPRGTEAFF. The CDR3 nucleotides are TGTGCCAGCAGTGCCTCCCCGCGCGGCACTGAAGCTTTCTTT.

V is TRBV2 and J is TRBJ1-6; D not resolved. The CDR3 is 13 amino acids. Germline loops: CDR1 SNHLY, CDR2 FYNNEI. V was shortened by 0 bases and J by 7 bases, with 4 bases between the two germline ends. CDR3: CASSEAENSPLHF. CDR3 nucleotide sequence: TGTGCCAGCAGTGAAGCGGAGAATTCACCCCTCCACTTT.

This rearrangement joins TRBV5-1 to TRBJ1-2, with a weak D call TRBD1 (6 bases). This CDR3 is 15 amino acids long. Germline values: CDR1 SGHRS, CDR2 YFSETQ. V was cut by 0 bases and J by 3 bases, with 12 bases left in between. The CDR3 DNA reads TGCGCCAGCAGCTTGGCCGGCAGGGGTGACTATGGCTACACCTTC. Its protein is CASSLAGRGDYGYTF.

The V and J genes are TRBV4-3 and TRBJ2-2; 11 positions agree with TRBD1. This CDR3 spans 17 amino acids. From germline, CDR1 is LGHNA and CDR2 YSLEER. J lost 4 bases, V lost 1 base, and 5 bases had no gene match. The DNA of the CDR3 is TGCGCCAGCAGCCAAGGTTTAGGGACAGGGGGCACCGGGGAGCTGTTTTTT. It codes for CASSQGLGTGGTGELFF.

This clone was recorded a few times. This chain links TRBV6-5 with TRBJ2-1; the D is unclear. Germline CDR1 is MNHEY and CDR2 is SVGAGI. This CDR3 is 11 amino acids long. V was clipped by 6 bases and J by 9 bases, with 9 bases between them. The CDR3 DNA follows: TGTGCCAGCAGGACAAACAGTGAGCAGTTCTTC. Its translation: CASRTNSEQFF.